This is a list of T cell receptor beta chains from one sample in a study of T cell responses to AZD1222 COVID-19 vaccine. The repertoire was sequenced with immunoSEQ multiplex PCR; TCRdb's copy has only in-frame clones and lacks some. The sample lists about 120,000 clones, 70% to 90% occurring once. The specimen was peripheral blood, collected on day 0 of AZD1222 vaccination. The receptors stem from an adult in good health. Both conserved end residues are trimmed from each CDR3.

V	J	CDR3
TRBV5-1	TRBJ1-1	ASSSAAGNEAF
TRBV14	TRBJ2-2	ASSQVTVTGELF
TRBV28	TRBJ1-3	ASSWSTISGNTIY
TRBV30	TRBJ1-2	AWADSFNYGYT
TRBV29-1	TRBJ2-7	SVDSADSYEQY
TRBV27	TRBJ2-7	ASSFAGWGYEQY
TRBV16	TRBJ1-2	ASSQGPNYGYT
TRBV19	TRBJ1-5	ASSEGVGQPQH
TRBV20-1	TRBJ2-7	SASGTGGYEQY
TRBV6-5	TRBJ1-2	ASSQASYGYT
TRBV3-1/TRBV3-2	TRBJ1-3	ASSQDQVSGNTIY
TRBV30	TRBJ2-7	AWGTGITYEQY
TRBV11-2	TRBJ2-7	ASSLVASGPFYEQY
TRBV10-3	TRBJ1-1	AISPTGTMDTEAF
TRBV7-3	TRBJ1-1	ASSLTDGKGAF
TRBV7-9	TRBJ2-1	ASSLRMHPNEQF
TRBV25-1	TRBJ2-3	ASSESIDSGGATDTQY
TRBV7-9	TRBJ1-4	ASSLVSDTEKLF
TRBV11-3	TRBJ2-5	ASSPRHNRETQY
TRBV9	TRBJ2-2	ASSEGRQGTGELF
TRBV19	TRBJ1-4	ASSFPDRENEKLF
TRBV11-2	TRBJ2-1	ASSRLGLAEIRQF
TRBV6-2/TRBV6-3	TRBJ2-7	ASSYEQGAYEQY
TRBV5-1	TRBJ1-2	ASSLAGGRQGGSGYT
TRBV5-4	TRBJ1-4	ASSKGQVNEKLF
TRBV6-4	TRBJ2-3	ASSDRTGATDTQY
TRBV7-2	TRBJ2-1	ASSPDSSGSYNEQF
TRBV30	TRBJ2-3	AWVGGTSSTDTQY
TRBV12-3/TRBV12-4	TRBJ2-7	ASGVTYEQY
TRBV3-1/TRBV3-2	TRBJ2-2	ASSLRGITSGSTGELF
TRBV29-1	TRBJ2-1	SVPDRLEQF
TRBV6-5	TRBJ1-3	ASSRLLSGNTIY
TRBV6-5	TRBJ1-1	ASTYHQSNTEAF